This is a list of T cell receptor beta chains from one sample in a study of cytomegalovirus exposure and HLA in healthy donors. Here immunoSEQ multiplex PCR was the method, and the copy in TCRdb shows in-frame clones only, minus some. The sample lists some 150,000 clones; 82% were seen once. Sequenced material: PBMCs. These receptor sequences come from a man between 18 and 35 years old in good health and CMV-seropositive. The conserved cysteine and the conserved F or W are not part of the CDR3 here. A D gene is named only where the DNA matches it firmly.

j_gene: TRBJ2-7; d_gene: TRBD1; v_gene: TRBV6-4; len: 17; CDR3aa: ASSDSSGAVRDRGNEQY
j_gene: TRBJ2-3; d_gene: TRBD2; v_gene: TRBV5-1; len: 11; CDR3aa: ASSLELAGQQY
j_gene: TRBJ2-1; d_gene: .; v_gene: TRBV4-1; len: 15; CDR3aa: ASSQDILRGNYNEQF
j_gene: TRBJ1-2; d_gene: TRBD1; v_gene: TRBV30; len: 12; CDR3aa: AWSVPGGEVGYT
j_gene: TRBJ2-3; d_gene: .; v_gene: TRBV5-1; len: 13; CDR3aa: ASRPSGDSTDTQY
j_gene: TRBJ2-7; d_gene: .; v_gene: TRBV13; len: 13; CDR3aa: ASSSFTAPRYEQY
j_gene: TRBJ2-7; d_gene: .; v_gene: TRBV4-1; len: 14; CDR3aa: ASSHPVRGRANEQY
j_gene: TRBJ1-4; d_gene: .; v_gene: TRBV13; len: 16; CDR3aa: ASSLAEQGWATNEKLF
j_gene: TRBJ2-7; d_gene: .; v_gene: TRBV6-5; len: 12; CDR3aa: ASSYSPEDYEQY
j_gene: TRBJ2-1; d_gene: TRBD1; v_gene: TRBV19; len: 12; CDR3aa: ASNQGQPYNEQF
j_gene: TRBJ1-1; d_gene: TRBD1; v_gene: TRBV30; len: 11; CDR3aa: AWNKQGSTEAF
j_gene: TRBJ2-7; d_gene: TRBD1; v_gene: TRBV2; len: 12; CDR3aa: ASSYGTGAYEQY
j_gene: TRBJ1-2; d_gene: TRBD1; v_gene: TRBV28; len: 14; CDR3aa: ASRDPRTGGGYGYT
j_gene: TRBJ2-1; d_gene: TRBD2; v_gene: TRBV28; len: 16; CDR3aa: ASSFSATSGSRVNEQF
j_gene: TRBJ1-1; d_gene: .; v_gene: TRBV19; len: 10; CDR3aa: ASSSPSTGAF
j_gene: TRBJ2-7; d_gene: TRBD1; v_gene: TRBV4-1; len: 16; CDR3aa: ASSQEPNPTGGPYEQY
j_gene: TRBJ2-7; d_gene: TRBD2; v_gene: TRBV7-9; len: 13; CDR3aa: ASSTTSGVGGEQY
j_gene: TRBJ2-1; d_gene: .; v_gene: TRBV7-9; len: 17; CDR3aa: SSSSLYLGAGDPYNEQF
j_gene: TRBJ2-3; d_gene: .; v_gene: TRBV5-8; len: 13; CDR3aa: ASSPGTLSTDTQY
j_gene: TRBJ2-7; d_gene: TRBD2; v_gene: TRBV7-9; len: 15; CDR3aa: ASSLVAAAAGDYEQY
j_gene: TRBJ1-1; d_gene: .; v_gene: TRBV5-6; len: 12; CDR3aa: ASSLLVADTEAF
j_gene: TRBJ1-1; d_gene: TRBD1; v_gene: TRBV6-5; len: 12; CDR3aa: ASSPDRGDTEAF
j_gene: TRBJ1-2; d_gene: TRBD1; v_gene: TRBV27; len: 13; CDR3aa: ASSPQRQGAKGYT
j_gene: TRBJ1-2; d_gene: .; v_gene: TRBV4-1; len: 13; CDR3aa: ASSQDNRDNYGYT
j_gene: TRBJ2-1; d_gene: TRBD2; v_gene: TRBV7-7; len: 15; CDR3aa: ASSFPHPGLAFHEQF
j_gene: TRBJ2-4; d_gene: .; v_gene: TRBV11-2; len: 13; CDR3aa: ASSSLPVAKNIQY
j_gene: TRBJ2-7; d_gene: .; v_gene: TRBV19; len: 11; CDR3aa: ASSWSVIYEQY
j_gene: TRBJ2-1; d_gene: TRBD2; v_gene: TRBV27; len: 13; CDR3aa: ASSLSRERSNEQF
j_gene: TRBJ1-4; d_gene: .; v_gene: TRBV5-1; len: 11; CDR3aa: ASSMAGSEKLF
j_gene: TRBJ2-2; d_gene: .; v_gene: TRBV27; len: 13; CDR3aa: ASSVASVNTGELF
j_gene: TRBJ1-2; d_gene: TRBD1; v_gene: TRBV6-5; len: 12; CDR3aa: ASSYNRGQRGYT
j_gene: TRBJ2-5; d_gene: TRBD2; v_gene: TRBV9; len: 13; CDR3aa: ASSTGTTRAETQY
j_gene: TRBJ1-1; d_gene: .; v_gene: TRBV28; len: 9; CDR3aa: AYARGTEAF
j_gene: TRBJ2-1; d_gene: .; v_gene: TRBV7-3; len: 13; CDR3aa: ASSLVGTPNNEQF
j_gene: TRBJ1-5; d_gene: TRBD1; v_gene: TRBV9; len: 12; CDR3aa: ASSRGQGNQPQH
j_gene: TRBJ2-7; d_gene: TRBD1; v_gene: TRBV6-1; len: 13; CDR3aa: ASTSGQGDSYEQY
j_gene: TRBJ1-2; d_gene: .; v_gene: TRBV27; len: 12; CDR3aa: ASSLAGSSYGYT
j_gene: TRBJ1-1; d_gene: TRBD1; v_gene: TRBV19; len: 13; CDR3aa: ASMGQGLMNTEAF
j_gene: TRBJ1-5; d_gene: .; v_gene: TRBV7-8; len: 17; CDR3aa: ASSFSLIGPGDSNQPQH
j_gene: TRBJ2-7; d_gene: TRBD1; v_gene: TRBV6-6; len: 13; CDR3aa: ASSYSAGGAYEQY
j_gene: TRBJ2-1; d_gene: .; v_gene: TRBV6-5; len: 13; CDR3aa: ASSHPRGPYNEQF
j_gene: TRBJ1-1; d_gene: TRBD1; v_gene: TRBV19; len: 13; CDR3aa: ASSEPGQGDPEAF
j_gene: TRBJ2-7; d_gene: .; v_gene: TRBV11-2; len: 9; CDR3aa: ASSQNGEHY
j_gene: TRBJ2-6; d_gene: .; v_gene: TRBV28; len: 13; CDR3aa: ASEIRGSGANVLT